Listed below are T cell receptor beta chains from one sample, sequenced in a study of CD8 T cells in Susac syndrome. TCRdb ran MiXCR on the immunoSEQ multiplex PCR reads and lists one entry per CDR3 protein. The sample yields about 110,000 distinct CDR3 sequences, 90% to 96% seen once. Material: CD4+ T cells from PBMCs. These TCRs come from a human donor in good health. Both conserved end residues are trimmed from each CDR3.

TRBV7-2 ASSSRGGGNIQY
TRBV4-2 ASSQEAGYQETQY
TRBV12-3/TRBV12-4 ASSLRAWKNIQY
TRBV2 ASRLETGGRMNTEAF
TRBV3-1 ASSQSRAGELF
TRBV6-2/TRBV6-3 ASSMTGFEQF
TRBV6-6 ASSGWDIEAF
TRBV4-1 ASSQEVGTVGFSGANVLT
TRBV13 ASSRISGTGETQY
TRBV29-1 SVRTGHYEQY
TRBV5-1 ASSRTSGSTHEQY
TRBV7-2 ASSSEGQYQPQH
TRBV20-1 SASTTKPNYGYT
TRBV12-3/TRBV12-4 ASSLARGELF
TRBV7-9 ASSIRQDDAF
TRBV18 ASSYLPGSGANVLT
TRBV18 ASSIPSGNTIY
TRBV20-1 SARGGAFSFGELF
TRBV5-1 ASSRGPGELSYEQY
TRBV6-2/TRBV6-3 ASSYSVAVAKNIQY
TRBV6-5 ASSYSGGTIGLMNTEAF
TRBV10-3 AIDNGRIGDNEQF
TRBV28 ASSFPDSDSYEQY
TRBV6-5 ASSEAGTPYEQY
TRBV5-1 ASSLALLGATGELF
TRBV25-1 ASSPSTGGFNQPQH
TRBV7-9 ASSQYQGYEQY
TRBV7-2 ASSSPLVGPGPYNEQF
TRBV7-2 ASSLRPGESGELF
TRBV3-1 ASSPVPGQGRRTEAF
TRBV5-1 ASRTGTYSYNEQF
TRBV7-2 ASSPAGGGGNQPQH
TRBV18 ASSPPGQQGLQETQY
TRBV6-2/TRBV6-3 ASSYPPETPEAF
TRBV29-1 SVTRGQRTDTQY